A selection of T cell receptor beta chains follows, all from one sample in a study of regulatory T cells in long-lasting Graves disease. TCRdb re-derived calls from the multiplex PCR reads in MiXCR, one entry per CDR3 protein. Of about 430,000 distinct CDR3 sequences in the sample, under 25% were seen once. Specimen: peripheral blood mononuclear cells (PBMCs), collected when the disease was refractory, from a patient treated with antithyroid drugs. The receptors stem from a female donor with Graves disease. CDR3s include the opening cysteine and the closing phenylalanine or tryptophan. A D gene is named only where the DNA matches it firmly. Clone size is given for some rows only: seen once, a few or many times, or a class if the clone is expanded.

V: TRBV7-8
J: TRBJ2-7
size: few
D: TRBD1
DNA: TGTGCCAGCAGCCCCCAAACGGACAGGGCCTTCTACGAGCAGTACTTC
CDR3: CASSPQTDRAFYEQYF

V: TRBV12-3/TRBV12-4
J: TRBJ2-2
size: many
D: TRBD1
DNA: TGTGCCAGCAGTCGAAAGGGACAGGGAACCGGGGAGCTGTTTTTT
CDR3: CASSRKGQGTGELFF

V: TRBV2
J: TRBJ1-1
size: many
D: .
DNA: TGTGCCAGCTTTGCAGGGGACACTGAAGCTTTCTTT
CDR3: CASFAGDTEAFF

V: TRBV27
J: TRBJ2-1
size: few
D: TRBD2
DNA: TGTGCCAGCAGTTTAGGGGACTACCCGTATGAGCAGTTCTTC
CDR3: CASSLGDYPYEQFF

V: TRBV5-1
J: TRBJ2-3
size: .
D: TRBD2
DNA: TGCGCCAGCAGCTCCGGACTAGCGGGAGAGCCGCAGTATTTT
CDR3: CASSSGLAGEPQYF

V: TRBV30
J: TRBJ2-7
size: once
D: TRBD1
DNA: TGTGCCTGGACCGAGGACAGGGAACGCTACGAGCAGTACTTC
CDR3: CAWTEDRERYEQYF

V: TRBV19
J: TRBJ2-5
size: few
D: .
DNA: TGTGCCAGTAGCATGGCCATCGGACTTAATAGGGAGACCCAGTACTTC
CDR3: CASSMAIGLNRETQYF

V: TRBV28
J: TRBJ1-5
size: many
D: .
DNA: TGTGCCAGCAGTTTGTGGGGGGAAGGCAATCAGCCCCAGCATTTT
CDR3: CASSLWGEGNQPQHF

V: TRBV12-3/TRBV12-4
J: TRBJ1-1
size: .
D: .
DNA: TGTGCCAGCAGTTTCCCCCCCCCGGGCACTGAAGCTTTCTTT
CDR3: CASSFPPPGTEAFF

V: TRBV5-1
J: TRBJ2-7
size: few
D: .
DNA: TGCGCCAGCAGCTTGTTGGGGGCCGTGTCTAGCGGTAACTCCTACGAGCAGTACTTC
CDR3: CASSLLGAVSSGNSYEQYF

V: TRBV20-1
J: TRBJ2-7
size: many
D: .
DNA: TGCAGTGCTAGAGATCTGGGGAACCCCTCCTACGAGCAGTACTTC
CDR3: CSARDLGNPSYEQYF

V: TRBV7-9
J: TRBJ1-5
size: many
D: TRBD1
DNA: TGTGCCAGCAGCTCGACTCCTGGACAGGGAAATCAGCCCCAGCATTTT
CDR3: CASSSTPGQGNQPQHF

V: TRBV25-1
J: TRBJ2-7
size: many
D: .
DNA: TGTGCCAGCAGTGAGCCAAGCGGCTCCTACGAGCAGTACTTC
CDR3: CASSEPSGSYEQYF

V: TRBV7-9
J: TRBJ1-3
size: few
D: .
DNA: TGTGCCAGCAGCTTAAGTGACACGAGCTCTGGAAACACCATATATTTT
CDR3: CASSLSDTSSGNTIYF

V: TRBV4-1
J: TRBJ1-1
size: .
D: TRBD1
DNA: TGCGCCAGCAGCCAAGACCCTTTGACAGGGGGAAACACTGAAGCTTTCTTT
CDR3: CASSQDPLTGGNTEAFF

V: TRBV5-1
J: TRBJ2-5
size: .
D: .
DNA: TGCGCCAGCAGCCCCGGCGGACAGGAGGGGACCCAGTACTTC
CDR3: CASSPGGQEGTQYF

V: TRBV12-3/TRBV12-4
J: TRBJ1-5
size: many
D: .
DNA: TGTGCCAGCAGTTTCCAGATTAGCAATCAGCCCCAGCATTTT
CDR3: CASSFQISNQPQHF

V: TRBV20-1
J: TRBJ1-5
size: many
D: TRBD1
DNA: TGCAGTGCCACCCCCGGGACAGGGGGTGGTGTTGGCAATCAGCCCCAGCATTTT
CDR3: CSATPGTGGGVGNQPQHF

V: TRBV6-1
J: TRBJ1-5
size: .
D: .
DNA: TGTGCCACCCACCCCGGGCTCGGCGGGATTCACAATCAGCCCCAGCATTTT
CDR3: CATHPGLGGIHNQPQHF

V: TRBV6-2/TRBV6-3
J: TRBJ1-2
size: .
D: TRBD1
DNA: TGTGCCAGCAGTTACCCGGCCGCGGCGGTGGATGGACAGGTCTATGGCTACACCTTC
CDR3: CASSYPAAAVDGQVYGYTF

V: TRBV6-1
J: TRBJ2-7
size: many
D: .
DNA: TGTGCCAGCAGTGGGTGGCAGGTTGCCTACGAGCAGTACTTC
CDR3: CASSGWQVAYEQYF

V: TRBV11-1
J: TRBJ2-2
size: many
D: TRBD1
DNA: TGTGCCAGCAGCTCATCGGACAGGCACACCGGGGAGCTGTTTTTT
CDR3: CASSSSDRHTGELFF

V: TRBV9
J: TRBJ2-2
size: .
D: .
DNA: TGTGCCAGCAGCGCCGCCCCGGGGCTTGGGGAGCTGTTTTTT
CDR3: CASSAAPGLGELFF

V: TRBV20-1
J: TRBJ1-2
size: few
D: .
DNA: TGCAGTGCCATTAACCCACAGGGCAACTATGGCTACACCTTC
CDR3: CSAINPQGNYGYTF

V: TRBV28
J: TRBJ2-1
size: .
D: .
DNA: TGTGCCAGCAGTGGGGACTTCTCCTACAATGAGCAGTTCTTC
CDR3: CASSGDFSYNEQFF